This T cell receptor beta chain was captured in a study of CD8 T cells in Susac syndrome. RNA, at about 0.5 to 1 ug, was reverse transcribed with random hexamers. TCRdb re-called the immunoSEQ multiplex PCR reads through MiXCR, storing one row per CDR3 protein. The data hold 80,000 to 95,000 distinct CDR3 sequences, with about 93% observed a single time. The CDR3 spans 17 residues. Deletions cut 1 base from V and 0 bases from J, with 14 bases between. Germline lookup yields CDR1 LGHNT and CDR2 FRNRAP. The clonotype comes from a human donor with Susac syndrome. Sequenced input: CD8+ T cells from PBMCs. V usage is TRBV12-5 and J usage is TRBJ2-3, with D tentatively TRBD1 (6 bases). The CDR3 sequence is CASGLAKRDTSTDTQYF. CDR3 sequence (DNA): TGTGCTAGTGGTTTGGCGAAAAGGGACACTAGCACAGATACGCAGTATTTT.